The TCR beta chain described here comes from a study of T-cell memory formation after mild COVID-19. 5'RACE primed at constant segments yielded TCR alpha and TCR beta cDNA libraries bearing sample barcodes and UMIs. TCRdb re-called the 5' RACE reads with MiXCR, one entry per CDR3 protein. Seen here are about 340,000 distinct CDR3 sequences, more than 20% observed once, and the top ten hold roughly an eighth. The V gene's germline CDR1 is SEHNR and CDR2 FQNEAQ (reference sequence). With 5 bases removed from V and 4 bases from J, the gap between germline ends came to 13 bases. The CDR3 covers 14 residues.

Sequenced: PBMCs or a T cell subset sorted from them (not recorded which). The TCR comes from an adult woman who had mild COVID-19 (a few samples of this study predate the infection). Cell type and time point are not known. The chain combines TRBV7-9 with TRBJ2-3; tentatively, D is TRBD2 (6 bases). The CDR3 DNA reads TGTGCCAGCAGCCCTCCTGGAGGGGCAGATACGCAGTATTTT. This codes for CASSPPGGADTQYF.